These 9 T cell receptor beta chains came from one sample sequenced in a study of control samples from healthy donors and cancer patients. Repertoires were generated with immunoSEQ multiplex PCR, while TCRdb's copy carries only in-frame clones and drops some. Here the sample spans under 70,000 clones, 90% being singletons. The specimen was PBMCs. These receptors all stem from a woman aged 45 to 65 with colorectal cancer.

V and J are TRBV27 and TRBJ2-1; 7 nucleotides match TRBD2. CDR1 and CDR2 (germline): MNHEY, SMNVEV (reference sequence). Trimming took 2 bases from V and 6 from J; bases not matched to a gene: 10. CDR3 length: 16 amino acids. The CDR3 bases are TGTGCCAGCAGTTTAAGTGGCGGCGGGAGCATCAATGAGCAGTTCTTC. Protein: CASSLSGGGSINEQFF.

This chain uses TRBV10-3 with TRBJ2-2; D remains unclear. Looked up from germline, CDR1 is ENHRY and CDR2 is SYGVKD. The CDR3 runs 12 residues. The V gene lost 9 bases and the J gene lost 6 bases, with 11 bases spanning the gap. The CDR3 DNA reads as TGTGCCATTGGATTCCAAGCCGGGGAGCTGTTTTTT. It encodes CAIGFQAGELFF.

This sequence joins TRBV11-2 and TRBJ1-2; the D gene is possibly TRBD1 (5 bases). The CDR3 sequence is 13 residues long. Trimming took off 1 base at V and 8 bases at J, with 11 bases between the two ends. CDR1 and CDR2 (germline): SGHAT, FQNNGV. The CDR3 nucleotides are TGTGCCAGCAGCTTAGCGGGGGAAGTCGGCTACACCTTC. It yields the protein CASSLAGEVGYTF.

This chain links TRBV23-1 with TRBJ2-2, with D uncertain. TRBV23-1 is flagged as an ORF with uncertain function. The CDR3 is made up of 16 amino acids. Trimming pared 0 bases from V and 2 bases from J, leaving 10 bases between. The chain's CDR3 is CASSQSGVPNTGELFF. The CDR3 nucleotides are TGCGCCAGCAGTCAATCCGGCGTCCCTAACACCGGGGAGCTGTTTTTT.

The V gene is TRBV7-3, the J gene TRBJ2-2; D may be TRBD1 (6 bases). Trimming pared 3 bases from V and 2 bases from J, leaving 13 bases between. CDR3 length equals 16 residues. CDR1 SGHTA and CDR2 FQGTGA come from the germline V gene. The CDR3 loop reads CASSFSGTKNTGELFF. The CDR3 DNA sequence: TGTGCCAGCAGCTTTTCCGGGACAAAAAACACCGGGGAGCTGTTTTTT.

This sequence joins TRBV7-6 and TRBJ2-1; 10 bases agree with TRBD1. The junction had 3 bases not matched to a gene; V was cut back by 3 bases and J by 4 bases. The CDR3 has 15 residues. Germline-derived CDR1 and CDR2 are SGHVS and FNYEAQ. Here the CDR3 DNA reads TGTGCCAGCAGCTTCGGACAGGGGGTTTACAATGAGCAGTTCTTC. It specifies CASSFGQGVYNEQFF.

The genes are TRBV19 and TRBJ2-7; TRBD2 is a possible D gene (7 bases). Trimming removed 1 base at V and 5 bases at J, with 21 bases between. The germline gives CDR1 LNHDA, CDR2 SQIVND (reference sequence). The CDR3 runs to 17 residues. In DNA form, the CDR3 reads TGTGCCAGTAGTATAGCGAGCGGGGACATCTTCAACCACGAGCAGTACTTC. This sequence encodes CASSIASGDIFNHEQYF.

The V and J genes are TRBV3-1 (or the pseudogene TRBV3-2) and TRBJ1-5, with 7 positions matching TRBD1. This CDR3 has 15 residues. V was pared by 3 bases and J by 2 bases, with 4 bases of the junction left unmatched. Germline V lookup: CDR1 LGHDT, CDR2 YNNKEL (reference sequence). The CDR3 here is CASSQGGGGNQPQHF. Here the CDR3 DNA reads TGTGCCAGCAGCCAGGGAGGGGGCGGCAATCAGCCCCAGCATTTT.

This chain connects TRBV15 to TRBJ1-3; D is ambiguous. CDR1 and CDR2 from the germline V gene are LNHNV and YYDKDF (reference sequence). The CDR3 is 15 amino acids. V was shortened by 0 bases and J by 0 bases, with 6 bases between the two germline ends. In DNA form, the CDR3 reads TGTGCCACCAGCAGAGATCCCGGCTCTGGAAACACCATATATTTT. Translating it yields CATSRDPGSGNTIYF.